The 20 T cell receptor beta chains below were found in one sample sequenced in a study of cytomegalovirus exposure and HLA in healthy donors. Primers for the PCR totalled 60 Vbeta and 13 Jbeta. TCRdb's copy holds only in-frame clones and misses some; the assay was immunoSEQ multiplex PCR. The table shows around 170,000 clones, with roughly 70% occurring only once. Input material: PBMCs. The receptors here all came from a girl aged 5-17 years in good health and CMV-seronegative.

DNA of the CDR3: TGTGCCAGCAGTGGACAGGTAGCCTACAATGAGCAGTTCTTC. This sequence encodes CASSGQVAYNEQFF. The rearrangement uses TRBV27 and TRBJ2-1, with TRBD1 matching 7 bases. The CDR3 spans 14 residues. V lost 5 bases and J lost 2; bases outside the gene matches: 3. In germline, CDR1 is MNHEY, CDR2 SMNVEV (reference sequence).

This clone has more than one count but fewer than ten. This chain uses TRBV6-1 with TRBJ1-2; the D gene is possibly TRBD1 (6 bases). The CDR3 contains 13 residues. Looked up from germline, CDR1 is MNHNS and CDR2 is SASEGT. Deletions cut 1 base from V and 10 bases from J, with 13 bases between. Written as DNA, the CDR3 is TGTGCCAGCAGTGAAGGGGGGCAGGGTCCCTACACCTTC. Amino acids: CASSEGGQGPYTF.

This clone has more than one count but fewer than ten. V gene TRBV15 combines with J gene TRBJ1-1; D is perhaps TRBD1 (6 bases). The germline V gene has CDR1 LNHNV and CDR2 YYDKDF (reference sequence). Trimming cost V 8 bases and J 3 bases, with 10 bases left between them. CDR3 length: 12 residues. This CDR3 reads CATGEGDTEAFF. In nucleotides, the CDR3 is TGTGCCACCGGGGAGGGGGACACTGAAGCTTTCTTT.

The V gene is TRBV7-3, the J gene TRBJ2-5; 8 nucleotides agree with TRBD2. Germline V gene lookup returns CDR1 SGHTA and CDR2 FQGTGA. Germline trimming cut 5 bases from V and 4 bases from J; bases unmatched to any gene: 9. The CDR3 sequence is 15 residues long. The CDR3 coding sequence is TGTGCCAGCAGCCCGGCGCGGGGGGCCGTAGAGACCCAGTACTTC. Translating gives CASSPARGAVETQYF.

This chain joins TRBV10-3 and TRBJ1-2; 9 bases are a match to TRBD1. The CDR3 consists of 14 residues. The V gene end was trimmed by 3 bases and the J gene end by 6 bases; junction bases not matched to a gene: 5. Germline loops: CDR1 ENHRY, CDR2 SYGVKD. For the CDR3, the DNA is TGTGCCATCAGTGAAGGGACAGGGATAGATGGCTACACCTTC. Amino acids: CAISEGTGIDGYTF.

The chain employs TRBV27 and TRBJ2-2; D perhaps matches TRBD2 (6 bases). The V end was cut by 3 bases, the J end by 5 bases, with 7 bases between. The CDR3 totals 13 residues. Germline CDR1 and CDR2: MNHEY and SMNVEV (reference sequence). The CDR3 nucleotides are TGTGCCAGCAGTTTTGGGGGGACCGGGGAGCTGTTTTTT. It codes for CASSFGGTGELFF.

The chain uses TRBV2 and TRBJ1-2; perhaps TRBD1 as D (6 bases). Germline V CDR1 and CDR2: SNHLY, FYNNEI. Trimming cost V 4 bases and J 8 bases, with 23 bases left between them. The CDR3 extends over 16 amino acids. CDR3 in amino acids: CASSGPRGGGPAGYTF. The CDR3 coding sequence is TGTGCCAGCAGTGGGCCGAGAGGGGGGGGGCCGGCCGGCTACACCTTC.

The V gene is TRBV5-1, the J gene TRBJ1-6; the D is unclear. Between the trimmed V and J ends, which lost 4 bases and 5 bases, there was a span of 4 bases. The CDR3 extends over 12 amino acids. Germline loops: CDR1 SGHRS, CDR2 YFSETQ. The CDR3 loop is CASSSDNSPLHF. The CDR3 nucleotides are TGCGCCAGCAGCAGCGATAATTCACCCCTCCACTTT. Full variable domain (outside the CDR3, taken from reference TRBV5-1 and TRBJ1-6): KAGVTQTPRYLIKTRGQQVTLSCSPISGHRSVSWYQQTPGQGLQFLFEYFSETQRNKGNFPGRFSGRQFSNSRSEMNVSTLELGDSALYLCASSSDNSPLHFGNGTRLTVT.

The chain joins TRBV6-1 to TRBJ1-2; D is uncertain. From germline, CDR1 is MNHNS and CDR2 SASEGT. The CDR3 covers 12 residues. Deletions cut 6 bases from V and 5 bases from J, with 10 bases between. CDR3 loop: CASRSPLYGYTF. The CDR3 DNA sequence: TGTGCCAGCAGATCCCCGTTGTATGGCTACACCTTC.

The chain joins TRBV29-1 to TRBJ2-5, with 7 bases lining up with TRBD2. V was clipped by 3 bases and J by 1 base; unmatched bases: 8. Germline assignment: CDR1 SQVTM and CDR2 ANQGSEA. The CDR3 has 15 residues. The CDR3 sequence: CSVDGGGGFQETQYF. In DNA, the CDR3 is TGCAGCGTTGACGGTGGGGGGGGTTTCCAAGAGACCCAGTACTTC.

This clone has just a few counts. The chain joins TRBV4-2 to TRBJ1-2, with 8 bases fitting TRBD1. V lost 4 bases and J lost 6; bases outside the gene matches: 4. The germline gives CDR1 LGHNA, CDR2 YNFKEQ. CDR3 size: 13 residues. CDR3 nucleotide sequence: TGTGCCAGCAGCCCCCCGACAGGGGATGGCTACACCTTC. Its protein product is CASSPPTGDGYTF.

As concerns this clone: The sample contains more than one DNA sequence encoding this CDR3. The chain uses TRBV4-1 and TRBJ1-5; TRBD1 aligns across 8 bases. The germline V gene has CDR1 MGHRA and CDR2 YSYEKL. The CDR3 totals 14 residues. V trimming: 1 base; J trimming: 4 bases; junction bases outside the gene matches: 0. The CDR3 reads CASSQGQGNQPQHF. The CDR3, as DNA: TGCGCCAGCAGCCAAGGACAGGGGAATCAGCCCCAGCATTTT.

In this sample, this clone turned up a few times. J is TRBJ1-1 and V is TRBV27; D perhaps matches TRBD1 (6 bases). The CDR3 extends over 12 amino acids. Deletions cut 6 bases from V and 7 bases from J, with 12 bases between. The V gene's germline CDR1 is MNHEY and CDR2 SMNVEV (reference sequence). The CDR3 loop is CASSRTGFEAFF. The CDR3 bases are TGTGCCAGCAGCCGCACAGGGTTTGAAGCTTTCTTT.

This clone was seen just once. CDR3 protein: CASRGTVTDYGYTF. CDR3 DNA: TGCGCCAGCAGAGGGACAGTCACTGACTATGGCTACACCTTC. The chain joins TRBV5-1 to TRBJ1-2; 7 positions agree with TRBD1. Germline CDR1 SGHRS, CDR2 YFSETQ. There are 14 residues in the CDR3. The trim removed 5 bases at V and 3 bases at J, leaving 7 bases unmatched.

By sample share, this clone is medium-sized. The rearrangement joins TRBV2 to TRBJ2-6; D unclear. CDR1 is SNHLY, CDR2 FYNNEI, per germline. The V and J ends lost 7 bases and 0 bases respectively, with 10 bases between them. CDR3 length: 15 amino acids. The CDR3 DNA follows: TGTGCCAGCATGAACAGCATCTCTGGGGCCAACGTCCTGACTTTC. It codes for CASMNSISGANVLTF. The variable domain in full, completed from reference TRBV2 and TRBJ2-6, reads EPEVTQTPSHQVTQMGQEVILRCVPISNHLYFYWYRQILGQKVEFLVSFYNNEISEKSEIFDDQFSVERPDGSNFTLKIRSTKLEDSAMYFCASMNSISGANVLTFGAGSRLTVL.

This clone occurred a few times. This chain links TRBV4-2 with TRBJ2-7, with D unresolved. Germline V gene data show CDR1 as LGHNA and CDR2 as YNFKEQ. V shed 0 bases and J shed 4 bases, with 13 bases lying between them. The CDR3 consists of 15 residues. CDR3 nucleotides: TGTGCCAGCAGCCAAGATACCACTAACGCTTACGAGCAGTACTTC. The encoded protein is CASSQDTTNAYEQYF.

The chain couples TRBV10-3 to TRBJ2-1; 9 nucleotides line up with TRBD1. The CDR3 covers 14 residues. Per the germline V gene, CDR1 is ENHRY and CDR2 is SYGVKD. V lost 6 bases, J lost 4 bases, and 4 bases stayed unmatched. As DNA, the CDR3 is TGTGCCATCAGCCGGGACAGGGTATACAATGAGCAGTTCTTC. Translation gives CAISRDRVYNEQFF.

For the CDR3, the DNA is TGTGCCAGCAGCCCTCGGGAGGGGGGCACCGGGGAGCTGTTTTTT. Encoded protein: CASSPREGGTGELFF. This chain connects TRBV27 to TRBJ2-2; 8 nucleotides line up with TRBD2. There are 15 residues in the CDR3. After removal of 6 bases from V and 4 bases from J, the junction contained 7 bases not matched to a gene. Germline-derived CDR1 and CDR2 are MNHEY and SMNVEV (reference sequence).

The chain is built from TRBV19 and TRBJ1-5; D remains ambiguous. The V and J ends lost 9 bases and 4 bases respectively, with 7 bases between them. This CDR3 has 11 residues. Germline CDR1 and CDR2: LNHDA and SQIVND (reference sequence). CDR3 residues: CASGRNQPQHF. CDR3 coding DNA: TGTGCCAGCGGGAGAAATCAGCCCCAGCATTTT.

This clone was counted only a few times. The gene calls are TRBV5-1 and TRBJ2-2; tentative D call: TRBD2 (5 bases). Trimming cost V 1 base and J 3 bases, with 10 bases left between them. The V gene's germline CDR1 is SGHRS and CDR2 YFSETQ. The CDR3 is 15 amino acids. Written as DNA, the CDR3 is TGCGCCAGCAGCTTGAGCGGACCAGACACCGGGGAGCTGTTTTTT. Translation: CASSLSGPDTGELFF.